What follows are 10 T cell receptor beta chains derived from one specimen sequenced in a study of early T cells in non-severe SARS-CoV-2 infection. Each CDR3 protein gets one entry after TCRdb re-called the 5' RACE reads with MiXCR. Of fewer than 80,000 distinct CDR3 sequences in the sample, 11% were seen once. Sample: whole blood, taken at baseline. The receptors originated from an adult who was a healthcare worker with PCR-confirmed SARS-CoV-2 infection or an uninfected control (not recorded which).

This clonotype has ten or more counts. The chain employs TRBV20-1 and TRBJ2-7; 9 nucleotides match TRBD2. The J segment lost 4 bases and the V segment lost 3 bases, leaving 10 bases of the junction unmatched. Germline-derived CDR1 and CDR2 are DFQATT and SNEGSKA (reference sequence). The CDR3 length is 15 residues. The DNA of the CDR3 is TGCAGTGCTAGTTATGTTGCGGGGGGGATATACGAGCAGTACTTC. Translating gives CSASYVAGGIYEQYF.

At least ten counts were recorded for this clonotype. V is TRBV7-9 and J is TRBJ2-3; no definite D call. Looked up from germline, CDR1 is SEHNR and CDR2 is FQNEAQ (reference sequence). The CDR3 extends over 13 amino acids. V lost 5 bases and J 5 bases, leaving 11 bases between the germline ends. Written as DNA, the CDR3 is TGTGCCAGCAGCACGACGGCGATAGATACGCAGTATTTT. Translating gives CASSTTAIDTQYF.

This chain joins TRBV7-6 and TRBJ1-1, with D tentatively TRBD1 (6 bases). The V gene lost 3 bases and the J gene lost 6 bases, with 11 bases spanning the gap. The CDR3 spans 13 residues. The germline gives CDR1 SGHVS, CDR2 FNYEAQ. For the CDR3, the DNA is TGTGCCAGCAGCTTTGCGGGGGCGGCTGAAGCTTTCTTT. Protein sequence: CASSFAGAAEAFF.

This clonotype has a count of ten or more. The chain carries TRBV6-5 and TRBJ1-1; TRBD1 matches at 7 bases. Trimming removed 7 bases from V and 4 bases from J; junction bases left unmatched: 6. CDR3 size: 13 residues. Germline V gene data show CDR1 as MNHEY and CDR2 as SVGAGI. CDR3 sequence: CASTQNRGTEAFF. The CDR3 nucleotides read TGTGCCAGCACTCAGAACAGGGGCACTGAAGCTTTCTTT.

This clonotype was observed a handful of times. The chain carries TRBV6-5 and TRBJ2-7; 12 bases line up with TRBD1. The CDR3 is made up of 15 amino acids. V was pared by 7 bases and J by 0 bases, with 4 bases of the junction left unmatched. Germline-derived CDR1 and CDR2 are MNHEY and SVGAGI. The CDR3 DNA follows: TGTGCCAGCACCCCGGGACAGGGGGCCTCCTACGAGCAGTACTTC. Translating gives CASTPGQGASYEQYF.

This clonotype was counted at least ten times. CDR3 DNA: TGCGCCAGCAGCTACGGACAGGGGTTCCAAGAGACCCAGTACTTC. It is translated as CASSYGQGFQETQYF. The chain carries TRBV5-1 and TRBJ2-5; 9 bases match TRBD1. The CDR3 consists of 15 residues. The ends lost 3 bases at V and 1 base at J; junction bases unmatched: 4. Germline-derived CDR1 and CDR2 are SGHRS and YFSETQ.

This clonotype occurred many times. The genes are TRBV4-1 and TRBJ1-1, with D possibly matching TRBD1 (5 bases). The CDR3 has 16 amino acids. The germline CDR1 and CDR2 sequences are MGHRA and YSYEKL. Deletions cut 4 bases from V and 6 bases from J, with 21 bases between. The chain's CDR3 is CASSPQSRGPKPEAFF. The CDR3 DNA sequence: TGCGCCAGCAGCCCCCAATCGCGGGGCCCGAAACCTGAAGCTTTCTTT.

Concerning this clonotype itself: Germline is not matched at one junction end, which may reflect a read error. V and J are TRBV7-9 and TRBJ2-5; 10 bases are shared with TRBD2. The CDR3 totals 15 residues. Looked up from germline, CDR1 is SEHNR and CDR2 is FQNEAQ (reference sequence). As DNA, the CDR3 is TGTGCCAGCAGCCTAGCGGGGGACGCCAGGGAGACCCAGTACTTC. Translation: CASSLAGDARETQYF.

This clonotype was observed a few times. The V and J genes are TRBV6-6 and TRBJ1-3, with D possibly TRBD1 on 5 matching bases. This CDR3 has 17 amino acids. Germline CDR1 reads MNHNY; CDR2 reads SVGAGI (reference sequence). V was cut by 2 bases and J by 4 bases, with 18 bases left in between. This chain's CDR3 is CASSYVLPRVDGNTIYF. In DNA, the CDR3 is TGTGCCAGCAGTTACGTACTTCCCAGGGTGGACGGAAACACCATATATTTT.

The chain is built from TRBV9 and TRBJ2-3, with TRBD1 matching 8 bases. TRBJ1-5 explains the end of the DNA better; the J call may be wrong. CDR1 and CDR2 from the germline V gene are SGDLS and YYNGEE. This CDR3 is built from 16 residues. The CDR3 DNA sequence: TGTGCCAGCAGCGTTATGACAGGGGTCTTGAGAGATACGCAGCATTTT. Translating gives CASSVMTGVLRDTQHF.